Shown below are 3 T cell receptor beta chains from a single sample sequenced in a study of Graves' ophthalmopathy and Graves' hyperthyroidism. Amplifying from RNA transcripts, the study obtained TCR beta CDR3 regions. First-round RT-PCR with HTBI primers preceded a second-round multiplex PCR. TCRdb reanalysed the multiplex PCR reads using MiXCR and keeps one entry per CDR3 protein. The profile shows about 390,000 distinct CDR3 sequences, 15% to 20% of them singletons. The material sequenced was peripheral blood. Every receptor here comes from an adult woman with stable Graves' hyperthyroidism.

A few counts support this clonotype. One end of the junction does not line up with germline, which may come from a read error. The gene calls are TRBV18 and TRBJ2-4; a possible D gene is TRBD2 (6 bases). This CDR3 comprises 16 residues. Germline V lookup: CDR1 KGHSH, CDR2 LQKENI. The CDR3 DNA follows: TGTGCCAGCTCAACGCGCTTAGCGGAAGCCAAAAACATTAAGTACTTC. This encodes CASSTRLAEAKNIKYF.

This clonotype was recorded many times. The chain links TRBV28 to TRBJ2-7; 9 bases are shared with TRBD2. The CDR3 has 15 amino acids. CDR1 and CDR2 (germline): MDHEN, SYDVKM. J gave up 1 base and V 5 bases, and 6 bases lay outside the gene matches. The CDR3 nucleotides are TGTGCCAGCAGTCCATTAGCGGGAGTATCCTACGAGCAGTACTTC. This gives the protein CASSPLAGVSYEQYF.

This clonotype was detected many times. This chain connects TRBV11-2 to TRBJ1-2; D is ambiguous. This CDR3 spans 14 amino acids. The germline gives CDR1 SGHAT, CDR2 FQNNGV. The ends were cut back, 5 bases at V and 4 bases at J, with 14 bases in the middle. As DNA, the CDR3 is TGTGCCAGCAGCATTAGCAACCAGGCCTATGGCTACACCTTC. Translating it yields CASSISNQAYGYTF.